These 27 T cell receptor beta chains came from one sample sequenced in a study of CD8 T cells in ankylosing spondylitis. TCRdb re-analysed the 5' RACE reads in MiXCR, keeping a single row per CDR3 protein. The table includes 200,000 or so distinct CDR3 sequences, 13% detected once. The specimen was blood, either unsorted or a sorted T cell fraction (not recorded which). These receptors were collected from a female donor with ankylosing spondylitis or in good health (not recorded which).

This clonotype was seen ten or more times. The rearrangement uses TRBV12-3 or TRBV12-4 and TRBJ1-5; possible D gene TRBD1, 6 bases. The CDR3 is 15 amino acids. V lost 5 bases to trimming and J lost 10 bases, with 21 bases between them. In nucleotides, the CDR3 is TGTGCCAGCAGTCCGGGGACTCTGCCAGGGGTCCCCCAGCATTTT. Encoded protein: CASSPGTLPGVPQHF.

About this clonotype: Mismatch with germline at one junction end may stem from a read error. The chain links TRBV18 to TRBJ2-2, with a weak D call TRBD2 (6 bases). The CDR3 extends over 13 amino acids. Germline CDR1 and CDR2: KGHSH and LQKENI. The CDR3 DNA follows: TGTGCCAGCTCTGGGGACTTCACCGGGGAGCTGGTTTTT. This translates into CASSGDFTGELVF.

This clonotype was seen ten or more times. In nucleotides, the CDR3 is TGTGCCACCAGTGATGGGGACTTGGGTCAAGAGACCCAGTACTTC. Translation gives CATSDGDLGQETQYF. The rearrangement links TRBV24-1 to TRBJ2-5, with D possibly matching TRBD2 (6 bases). Germline V gene sequence: CDR1 KGHDR, CDR2 SFDVKD. V dropped 3 bases and J dropped 2 bases, with 12 bases sitting between them. The length of the CDR3 is 15 residues.

This clonotype was found many times. V and J are TRBV29-1 and TRBJ1-1; 7 positions match TRBD1. The junction had 1 base not matched to a gene; V was cut back by 5 bases and J by 1 base. The V gene's germline CDR1 is SQVTM and CDR2 ANQGSEA. CDR3 length: 12 residues. CDR3 sequence reads: CSVRQGNTEAFF. CDR3 nucleotide sequence: TGCAGCGTTCGACAGGGGAACACTGAAGCTTTCTTT.

This clonotype was seen at least ten times. The chain is built from TRBV3-1 and TRBJ2-3, with D hard to call. CDR1 and CDR2 from the germline V gene are LGHDT and YNNKEL (reference sequence). The CDR3 runs to 13 residues. Trimming shortened V by 2 bases and J by 5 bases, and 8 bases separated the two germline ends. CDR3 sequence: CASSQPHRDTQYF. In DNA form, the CDR3 reads TGTGCCAGCAGCCAACCACATAGAGATACGCAGTATTTT.

There are many counts of this clonotype. This sequence joins TRBV27 and TRBJ2-3; 16 bases agree with TRBD2. With 7 bases clipped from V and 1 base from J, the junction kept 2 bases outside the gene matches. The CDR3 is 16 residues long. In germline, CDR1 is MNHEY, CDR2 SMNVEV (reference sequence). CDR3 DNA: TGTGCCAGCACCGGGACTAGCGGGAGGGGCACAGATACGCAGTATTTT. This encodes CASTGTSGRGTDTQYF.

This clonotype was seen many times. The CDR3 DNA reads TGTGCCAGCAGTCTCGGTGGGACAGGGAAAAAACTGTTTTTT. This sequence encodes CASSLGGTGKKLFF. The V gene is TRBV12-3 or TRBV12-4, the J gene TRBJ1-4; 9 nucleotides align to TRBD1. The ends lost 5 bases at V and 9 bases at J; junction bases unmatched: 7. The CDR3 has 14 amino acids.

This chain links TRBV12-3 or TRBV12-4 with TRBJ2-1; D gene ambiguous. Trimming shortened V by 6 bases and J by 7 bases, and 10 bases separated the two germline ends. The CDR3 sequence is 12 residues long. The CDR3 region is CASRYLRNEQFF. CDR3 in DNA: TGTGCCAGCAGGTATCTTAGAAATGAGCAGTTCTTC.

This clonotype showed up many times. This chain joins TRBV4-3 and TRBJ1-5, with D unresolved. V dropped 0 bases and J dropped 0 bases, with 6 bases sitting between them. The CDR3 is 15 residues long. Germline V lookup: CDR1 LGHNA, CDR2 YSLEER. CDR3: CASSQEEDSNQPQHF. In DNA form, the CDR3 reads TGCGCCAGCAGCCAAGAGGAGGATAGCAATCAGCCCCAGCATTTT.

This clonotype appeared a few times. The V and J genes are TRBV12-5 and TRBJ1-5, with D possibly TRBD1 on 6 matching bases. Per the germline V gene, CDR1 is LGHNT and CDR2 is FRNRAP. The CDR3 runs to 14 residues. V dropped 6 bases and J dropped 7 bases, with 16 bases sitting between them. CDR3: CASGIRGRKQPQHF. In DNA, the CDR3 is TGTGCTAGTGGCATCAGGGGTCGGAAGCAGCCCCAGCATTTT. Together with reference TRBV12-5 and TRBJ1-5, the CDR3 gives the full variable domain: DARVTQTPRHKVTEMGQEVTMRCQPILGHNTVFWYRQTMMQGLELLAYFRNRAPLDDSGMPKDRFSAEMPDATLATLKIQPSEPRDSAVYFCASGIRGRKQPQHFGDGTRLSIL.

This clonotype has at least ten counts. The chain has TRBV28 and TRBJ2-1; TRBD1 matches 8 bases. The germline V gene encodes CDR1 MDHEN and CDR2 SYDVKM. The CDR3 covers 16 residues. J was trimmed by 1 base and V by 7 bases; bases with no gene match: 9. The CDR3 DNA is TGTGCCAGCAACCCCCCGCAGGGGGCTTCCTACAATGAGCAGTTCTTC. This gives the protein CASNPPQGASYNEQFF.

This clonotype has a handful of counts. V is TRBV7-2 and J is TRBJ1-2, with D perhaps matching TRBD1 (5 bases). V was clipped by 8 bases and J by 13 bases, with 8 bases between them. CDR3 length: 8 residues. Germline values: CDR1 SGHTA, CDR2 FQGNSA. CDR3 residues: CASGGGTF. The CDR3 DNA sequence: TGTGCCAGCGGGGGGGGCACCTTC.

This chain joins TRBV15 and TRBJ2-5; 9 nucleotides line up with TRBD2. Germline values: CDR1 LNHNV, CDR2 YYDKDF (reference sequence). The CDR3 runs 17 residues. With V trimmed by 0 bases and J by 4 bases, 9 bases remained unmatched. The chain's CDR3 is CATSRDALAGVLETQYF. The CDR3 DNA is TGTGCCACCAGCAGAGATGCGTTAGCGGGAGTTTTAGAGACCCAGTACTTC.

This clonotype was recorded at least ten times. V gene TRBV7-8 combines with J gene TRBJ2-1; tentative D call: TRBD1 (6 bases). V gave up 2 bases and J gave up 4 bases, with 15 bases separating them. The CDR3 runs 16 residues. Germline-derived CDR1 and CDR2 are SGHVS and FQNEAQ. This CDR3 reads CASSLQGSQGYNEQFF. In nucleotides, the CDR3 is TGTGCCAGCAGCTTACAAGGCTCCCAGGGGTACAATGAGCAGTTCTTC.

This clonotype was seen ten or more times. The chain has TRBV27 and TRBJ1-5; D unresolved. V gave up 0 bases and J gave up 6 bases, with 9 bases separating them. The length of the CDR3 is 14 residues. The germline gives CDR1 MNHEY, CDR2 SMNVEV (reference sequence). CDR3 sequence reads: CASSLSAFVQPQHF. CDR3 coding DNA: TGTGCCAGCAGTTTATCAGCTTTCGTTCAGCCCCAGCATTTT.

The V and J genes are TRBV7-2 and TRBJ1-3; the D gene is possibly TRBD1 (6 bases). This CDR3 spans 15 amino acids. CDR1 SGHTA and CDR2 FQGNSA come from the germline V gene. V was shortened by 3 bases and J by 0 bases, with 9 bases between the two germline ends. The CDR3 coding sequence is TGTGCCAGCAGCTTGTGGACAGCCTCTGGAAACACCATATATTTT. As protein: CASSLWTASGNTIYF.

The table lists this clonotype with a few counts. DNA for the CDR3: TGTGCCAGCTCACCGGCAACCTACAATGAGCAGTTCTTC. It codes for CASSPATYNEQFF. V usage is TRBV18 and J usage is TRBJ2-1; no clear D gene. Trimming pared 3 bases from V and 2 bases from J, leaving 5 bases between. The CDR3 length is 13 residues. The germline gives CDR1 KGHSH, CDR2 LQKENI.

This clonotype has more than one count but fewer than ten. The chain uses TRBV30 and TRBJ1-1; D might be TRBD1 (5 bases). V lost 8 bases to trimming and J lost 4 bases, with 23 bases between them. The germline V gene has CDR1 GTSNPN and CDR2 SVGIG (reference sequence). This CDR3 spans 15 amino acids. The CDR3 spells CAGGDLGSTGTEAFF. The CDR3 DNA is TGTGCCGGGGGGGATCTGGGCTCGACGGGCACTGAAGCTTTCTTT.

This clonotype came up many times. The rearrangement uses TRBV7-8 and TRBJ1-5; no definite D call. Germline CDR1 and CDR2: SGHVS and FQNEAQ. Trimming removed 6 bases from V and 3 bases from J, with 9 bases in between. The length of the CDR3 is 13 residues. CDR3 sequence reads: CASSFDYNQPQHF. CDR3 in DNA: TGTGCCAGCAGTTTTGATTACAATCAGCCCCAGCATTTT. Full variable domain (missing parts from reference TRBV7-8 and TRBJ1-5): GAGVSQSPRYKVAKRGQDVALRCDPISGHVSLFWYQQALGQGPEFLTYFQNEAQLDKSGLPSDRFFAERPEGSVSTLKIQRTQQEDSAVYLCASSFDYNQPQHFGDGTRLSIL.

This clonotype was counted at least ten times. The chain carries TRBV11-1 and TRBJ2-1; 7 bases are a match to TRBD1. Trimming took 8 bases from V and 3 from J; bases not matched to a gene: 7. The CDR3 totals 14 residues. CDR1 is SGHAT and CDR2 is FQDESV in the germline V gene (reference sequence). The CDR3 sequence: CASVRGQDYNEQFF. As DNA, the CDR3 is TGTGCCAGCGTACGAGGACAGGACTACAATGAGCAGTTCTTC. Using reference TRBV11-1 and TRBJ2-1 for the parts outside the CDR3, the full variable domain is EAEVAQSPRYKITEKSQAVAFWCDPISGHATLYWYRQILGQGPELLVQFQDESVVDDSQLPKDRFSAERLKGVDSTLKIQPAELGDSAMYLCASVRGQDYNEQFFGPGTRLTVL.

Comments on this clonotype: Being one base from a much bigger clone, this may be a read error. This chain joins TRBV29-1 and TRBJ1-3; D remains ambiguous. Germline lookup yields CDR1 SQVTM and CDR2 ANQGSEA. CDR3 length: 14 amino acids. V lost 5 bases and J lost 1, with 12 bases in between. CDR3 region: CSVRGESSGNTIYF. The CDR3 DNA follows: TGCAGCGTTCGCGGGGAGTCTTCTGGAAACACCATATATTTT.

With regard to this clonotype: One end of the junction varies from germline; a read error may be responsible. The CDR3 DNA sequence: TGTGTCAGTAGTACGGACAGGGTAGCATACGAGCAGTACTTC. Translation: CVSSTDRVAYEQYF. The gene calls are TRBV19 and TRBJ2-7; 8 nucleotides align to TRBD1. CDR3 length: 14 amino acids. Germline CDR1 is LNHDA and CDR2 is SQIVND (reference sequence).

The chain recombines TRBV7-2 with TRBJ2-7; no definite D call. The V gene's germline CDR1 is SGHTA and CDR2 FQGNSA. This CDR3 contains 12 residues. The germline V and J ends were trimmed by 5 bases and 5 bases, with 10 bases remaining between them. As DNA, the CDR3 is TGTGCCAGCAGCACCCCTCGGGACGAGCAGTACTTC. It encodes CASSTPRDEQYF.

This clonotype was counted a few times. The chain uses TRBV7-9 and TRBJ1-1, with 10 bases matching TRBD1. The CDR3 has 13 residues. With 4 bases clipped from V and 5 bases from J, the junction kept 1 base outside the gene matches. Germline CDR1 reads SEHNR; CDR2 reads FQNEAQ (reference sequence). The CDR3 is CASSWGQGTEAFF. In nucleotides, the CDR3 is TGTGCCAGCAGCTGGGGACAGGGGACTGAAGCTTTCTTT.

This clonotype was observed a handful of times. The chain uses TRBV12-3 or TRBV12-4 and TRBJ2-7, with D unresolved. CDR3 size: 13 residues. Trimming stripped 1 base from V and 4 bases from J, with 8 bases between. The CDR3 DNA is TGTGCCAGCAGTTTAGAGTACGGGTACGAGCAGTACTTC. Its translation is CASSLEYGYEQYF.

The table lists this clonotype with many counts. V and J are TRBV12-3 or TRBV12-4 and TRBJ2-1, with 8 bases lining up with TRBD2. The CDR3 runs 13 residues. The trim removed 3 bases at V and 10 bases at J, leaving 5 bases unmatched. CDR3 sequence (DNA): TGTGCCAGCAGTTTGCGGGAGGCCGGAGAGCAGTTCTTC. It encodes CASSLREAGEQFF.

This clonotype was counted ten times or more. V and J are TRBV4-3 and TRBJ2-2, with 7 nucleotides matching TRBD2. The CDR3 loop spans 18 amino acids. With V trimmed by 1 base and J by 0 bases, 8 bases remained unmatched. Per the germline V gene, CDR1 is LGHNA and CDR2 is YSLEER. CDR3 sequence: CASSQGLGGQANTGELFF. In DNA form, the CDR3 reads TGCGCCAGCAGCCAAGGATTGGGAGGGCAAGCGAACACCGGGGAGCTGTTTTTT.